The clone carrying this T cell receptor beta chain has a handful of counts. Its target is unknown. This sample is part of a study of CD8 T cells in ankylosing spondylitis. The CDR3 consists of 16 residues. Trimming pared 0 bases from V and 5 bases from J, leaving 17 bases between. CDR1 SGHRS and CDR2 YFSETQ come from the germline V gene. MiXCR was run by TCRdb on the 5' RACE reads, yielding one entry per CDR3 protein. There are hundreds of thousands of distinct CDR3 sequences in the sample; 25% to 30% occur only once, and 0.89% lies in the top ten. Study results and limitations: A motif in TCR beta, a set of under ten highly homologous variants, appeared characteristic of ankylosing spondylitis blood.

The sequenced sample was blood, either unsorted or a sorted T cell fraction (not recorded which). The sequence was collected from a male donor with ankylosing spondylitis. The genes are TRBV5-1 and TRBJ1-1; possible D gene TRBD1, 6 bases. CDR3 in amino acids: CASSLDGMRGSTEAFF. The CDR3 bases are TGCGCCAGCAGCTTGGATGGCATGAGGGGGAGTACTGAAGCTTTCTTT.